What follows describes a single TCR beta chain. This entry is derived from a study of blood T cell repertoires in COVID-19. Trimming left V 3 bases short and J 4 bases short, with 12 bases between. Germline V gives CDR1 LNHDA, CDR2 SQIVND (reference sequence). The CDR3 length is 15 residues. Here immunoSEQ multiplex PCR was the method, and the copy in TCRdb shows in-frame clones only, minus some. Among 90,000 to 120,000 clones listed, 85% to 95% were seen once. Sequenced: peripheral blood. The clonotype was recovered from a woman aged 25 to 39 with acute or convalescent COVID-19. This chain connects TRBV19 to TRBJ2-2, with TRBD2 as a possible D gene (6 bases). The CDR3 loop reads CASSIKWRGTGELFF. DNA of the CDR3: TGTGCCAGTAGTATCAAGTGGAGGGGCACCGGGGAGCTGTTTTTT.